This passage covers 10 T cell receptor beta chains from one sample sequenced in a study of cytomegalovirus exposure and HLA in healthy donors. Use of 60 Vbeta and 13 Jbeta primers characterized the PCR. Sequenced by immunoSEQ multiplex PCR; TCRdb stores in-frame clones only, minus some. Found here are some 200,000 clones, 75% to 90% of them singletons; the top ten hold approximately 2.9%. The specimen was PBMCs. These TCRs come from a woman aged 45-65 years in good health and CMV-seropositive.

V and J are TRBV11-2 and TRBJ2-3, with D maybe TRBD1 (6 bases). The CDR3 loop spans 14 amino acids. Germline V gives CDR1 SGHAT, CDR2 FQNNGV. V shed 7 bases and J shed 6 bases, with 17 bases lying between them. CDR3 DNA: TGTGCCAGCAAGCTGATGGGGGCGGTGGATACGCAGTATTTT. Its translation is CASKLMGAVDTQYF.

In its sample, this clone was seen a few times. CDR3 amino acids: CAWSVDSGNTIYF. The CDR3 nucleotides are TGTGCCTGGAGCGTAGACTCTGGAAACACCATATATTTT. The chain uses TRBV30 and TRBJ1-3; D unresolved. The germline V gene has CDR1 GTSNPN and CDR2 SVGIG (reference sequence). The V gene lost 3 bases and the J gene lost 0 bases, with 6 bases spanning the gap. The CDR3 totals 13 residues.

Comment on this clone: The same CDR3 is also encoded by other DNA sequences in this sample. The chain combines TRBV2 with TRBJ2-7; 8 nucleotides align to TRBD2. Germline assignment: CDR1 SNHLY and CDR2 FYNNEI. This CDR3 is 14 amino acids long. V trimming: 8 bases; J trimming: 2 bases; junction bases outside the gene matches: 8. The CDR3 here is CASSGTSGTYEQYF. The CDR3 DNA is TGTGCCAGCTCAGGTACTAGCGGAACCTACGAGCAGTACTTC. The full variable domain, its missing parts supplied by reference TRBV2 and TRBJ2-7, is EPEVTQTPSHQVTQMGQEVILRCVPISNHLYFYWYRQILGQKVEFLVSFYNNEISEKSEIFDDQFSVERPDGSNFTLKIRSTKLEDSAMYFCASSGTSGTYEQYFGPGTRLTVT.

Comments on this clone: The sample holds other DNA sequences that translate to the same CDR3. This sequence joins TRBV5-1 and TRBJ2-7, with TRBD1 as a possible D gene (5 bases). The CDR3 runs 15 residues. CDR1 SGHRS and CDR2 YFSETQ come from the germline V gene. V was cut by 0 bases and J by 0 bases, with 10 bases left in between. CDR3 sequence: CASSLGQTSSYEQYF. The CDR3 nucleotides read TGCGCCAGCAGCTTGGGACAGACCAGCTCCTACGAGCAGTACTTC. The whole variable domain, filled in from reference TRBV5-1 and TRBJ2-7, reads KAGVTQTPRYLIKTRGQQVTLSCSPISGHRSVSWYQQTPGQGLQFLFEYFSETQRNKGNFPGRFSGRQFSNSRSEMNVSTLELGDSALYLCASSLGQTSSYEQYFGPGTRLTVT.

This chain connects TRBV30 to TRBJ2-3, with 7 bases aligning to TRBD1. Germline V gene lookup returns CDR1 GTSNPN and CDR2 SVGIG (reference sequence). V lost 3 bases to trimming and J lost 6 bases; unmatched junction nucleotides: 3. This CDR3 has 12 amino acids. The CDR3 spells CAWRETGDTQYF. Written as DNA, the CDR3 is TGTGCCTGGAGGGAGACAGGGGATACGCAGTATTTT. The full variable domain, rest sourced from reference TRBV30 and TRBJ2-3, is SQTIHQWPATLVQPVGSPLSLECTVEGTSNPNLYWYRQAAGRGLQLLFYSVGIGQISSEVPQNLSASRPQDRQFILSSKKLLLSDSGFYLCAWRETGDTQYFGPGTRLTVL.

The DNA of the CDR3 is TGTGCCTGGAGAACAGGGGTCACCGGGGAGCTGTTTTTT. It translates to CAWRTGVTGELFF. The chain uses TRBV30 and TRBJ2-2; 7 bases match TRBD1. CDR3 length equals 13 residues. The trim removed 3 bases at V and 4 bases at J, leaving 2 bases unmatched. Looked up from germline, CDR1 is GTSNPN and CDR2 is SVGIG (reference sequence).

This chain uses TRBV7-9 with TRBJ2-7, with D possibly being TRBD2 (6 bases). The CDR3 consists of 14 residues. Trimming took off 3 bases at V and 3 bases at J, with 12 bases between the two ends. Germline CDR1 is SEHNR and CDR2 is FQNEAQ (reference sequence). The CDR3 is CASSLAGGGYEQYF. The CDR3 region has the DNA TGTGCCAGCAGCTTGGCCGGGGGAGGCTACGAGCAGTACTTC.

The chain carries TRBV19 and TRBJ1-4, with 8 bases aligning to TRBD1. Losses at the gene ends were 4 bases for V and 0 bases for J; bases not matched to a gene: 1. CDR3 size: 15 residues. Per germline, CDR1 LNHDA and CDR2 SQIVND (reference sequence). CDR3 DNA: TGTGCCAGTAGTAGGGGACAGGCAACTAATGAAAAACTGTTTTTT. This codes for CASSRGQATNEKLFF.

A word on this clone: Other DNA variants within this sample encode the same CDR3. J is TRBJ2-3 and V is TRBV5-1; 7 bases align to TRBD1. Germline lookup yields CDR1 SGHRS and CDR2 YFSETQ. This CDR3 contains 14 residues. The junction had 3 bases not matched to a gene; V was cut back by 3 bases and J by 2 bases. CDR3: CASSSRGSTDTQYF. The CDR3 DNA reads as TGCGCCAGCAGCTCCAGGGGGTCCACAGATACGCAGTATTTT.

This chain uses TRBV4-1 with TRBJ1-4, with 9 bases matching TRBD1. Unmatched junction bases numbered 5, after V lost 4 bases and J lost 5 bases. The CDR3 is 15 amino acids. The germline V gene has CDR1 MGHRA and CDR2 YSYEKL. The CDR3 protein is CASSLWTGENEKLFF. The CDR3, as DNA: TGCGCCAGCAGCCTATGGACAGGGGAGAATGAAAAACTGTTTTTT.